The T cell receptor (beta chain) under discussion was sequenced for a study of a mutant IDH1 vaccine in newly diagnosed glioma. About this clone itself: As yet, its antigen is unknown.

CDR3 length: 15 residues. V was pared by 0 bases and J by 0 bases, with 9 bases between. Germline assignment: CDR1 SGHRS and CDR2 YFSETQ. Some clones are missing from TCRdb's copy, which holds only in-frame ones; the method was immunoSEQ multiplex PCR. The table has 40,000 to 65,000 clones, roughly 73% seen once. Time point reported: week 5, during vaccination. Doses consisted of 300 ug of mutant IDH1 20-mer peptide each, paired with topical imiquimod. The rearrangement uses TRBV5-1 and TRBJ2-5; D is unclear. This material consisted of PBMCs, taken from a glioma patient whose treatment included an IDH1 peptide vaccine. The sequence came from a middle-aged woman with glioma. CDR3 region: CASSLGPTNQETQYF. The CDR3 region has the DNA TGCGCCAGCAGCTTGGGCCCGACAAACCAAGAGACCCAGTACTTC.